The clone carrying this TCR beta chain was observed a few times. TCRdb ran MiXCR on the 5' RACE reads and lists one entry per CDR3 protein. The sample lists roughly 1.6 million distinct CDR3 sequences, more than 30% occurring once. The V and J ends lost 4 bases and 4 bases respectively, with 17 bases between them. The germline CDR1 and CDR2 sequences are SGHDT and YYEEEE. The CDR3 is made up of 15 amino acids. The entry originates in a study of identical twins. The specimen sequenced was cord blood. The V and J genes are TRBV5-6 and TRBJ1-2; a weak D match, TRBD1 (6 bases). The TCR sequence derives from a newborn girl in good health. CDR3 region: CASSRQGRGPYGYTF. CDR3 in DNA: TGTGCCAGCAGCCGTCAGGGGCGCGGGCCCTATGGCTACACCTTC.